The rows below give T cell receptor beta chains drawn from one sample of a study of monozygotic twins with inflammatory bowel disease. TCRdb re-called the 5' RACE reads and shows each CDR3 protein once, DNA omitted. The sample table sets out 150,000 to 200,000 distinct CDR3 sequences. The source material was blood. These TCRs come from a human donor with ulcerative colitis or Crohn's disease, or a healthy co-twin of an affected twin (not recorded which). The CDR3 runs from the conserved cysteine through the conserved F or W. The order of the fields is J gene, V gene, CDR3 protein.

J: TRBJ2-3; V: TRBV5-1; CDR3: CASAFSGNRYTQYF
J: TRBJ2-3; V: TRBV5-1; CDR3: CASSPTGTSGGASDTQYF
J: TRBJ2-3; V: TRBV4-2; CDR3: CASSPRDRPSTDTQYF
J: TRBJ1-4; V: TRBV12-3/TRBV12-4; CDR3: CASSLGAGGAIRIGEKLFF
J: TRBJ1-6; V: TRBV4-3; CDR3: CASSQARIDRGSSPLHF
J: TRBJ2-3; V: TRBV5-6; CDR3: CASSSGGHTQYF
J: TRBJ2-1; V: TRBV20-1; CDR3: CSARVLAGGGDEQFF
J: TRBJ2-7; V: TRBV6-2/TRBV6-3; CDR3: CASSYPEGSYEQYF
J: TRBJ2-1; V: TRBV20-1; CDR3: CSARDQGRWNEQFF
J: TRBJ2-3; V: TRBV12-3/TRBV12-4; CDR3: CASSLRGPPSDTQYF
J: TRBJ2-2; V: TRBV3-1; CDR3: CASSPDGSLAGELFF
J: TRBJ2-7; V: TRBV5-1; CDR3: CASSKLAGVNYEQYF
J: TRBJ1-1; V: TRBV3-1; CDR3: CASSLQDSNTEAFF
J: TRBJ1-1; V: TRBV12-5; CDR3: CASGWGSNTEAFF
J: TRBJ2-5; V: TRBV18; CDR3: CASSPNHLETQYF
J: TRBJ2-5; V: TRBV20-1; CDR3: CSARDSSGGHEVTQYF
J: TRBJ2-1; V: TRBV20-1; CDR3: CSARRGGSASSYNEQFF
J: TRBJ2-3; V: TRBV5-1; CDR3: CASSLGSSTDTQYF
J: TRBJ2-2; V: TRBV6-2/TRBV6-3; CDR3: CASSRRGLAEGTGELFF
J: TRBJ2-1; V: TRBV21-1; CDR3: CARGAGEDSGEQFF
J: TRBJ2-2; V: TRBV4-3; CDR3: CASSQEAGETGELFF
J: TRBJ2-5; V: TRBV28; CDR3: CASTRDRGRFETQYF
J: TRBJ1-2; V: TRBV20-1; CDR3: CSPLGGEIYGYTF
J: TRBJ2-1; V: TRBV3-1; CDR3: CASSQDPSGLYNEQFF
J: TRBJ2-5; V: TRBV5-1; CDR3: CASSGQAGRQTQYF
J: TRBJ1-1; V: TRBV6-4; CDR3: CASRTRAGGMNTEAFF
J: TRBJ2-2; V: TRBV27; CDR3: CASSLFQEETGELFF
J: TRBJ2-2; V: TRBV7-2; CDR3: CASSLALGVGPGELFF
J: TRBJ1-5; V: TRBV20-1; CDR3: CSAPGGPNQPQHF
J: TRBJ2-5; V: TRBV5-1; CDR3: CASSSSTGLAGGLDLQETQYF
J: TRBJ2-1; V: TRBV5-1; CDR3: CASSLVAGDYNEQFF
J: TRBJ2-7; V: TRBV7-9; CDR3: CASSPVAQPHEQYF
J: TRBJ2-2; V: TRBV7-2; CDR3: CASSLHGPANTGELFF